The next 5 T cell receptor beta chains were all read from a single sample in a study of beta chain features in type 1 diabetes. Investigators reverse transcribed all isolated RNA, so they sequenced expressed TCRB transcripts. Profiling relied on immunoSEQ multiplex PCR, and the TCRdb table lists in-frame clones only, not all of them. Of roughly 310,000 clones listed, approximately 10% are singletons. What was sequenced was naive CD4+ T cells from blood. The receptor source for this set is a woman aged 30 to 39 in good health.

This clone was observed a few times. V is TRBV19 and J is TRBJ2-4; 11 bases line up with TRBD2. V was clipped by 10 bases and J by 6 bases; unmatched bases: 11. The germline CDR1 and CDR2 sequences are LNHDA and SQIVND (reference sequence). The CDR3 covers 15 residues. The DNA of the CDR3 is TGTGCCACAATACGAACTAGCGGGAGTAGAAACATTCAGTACTTC. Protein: CATIRTSGSRNIQYF.

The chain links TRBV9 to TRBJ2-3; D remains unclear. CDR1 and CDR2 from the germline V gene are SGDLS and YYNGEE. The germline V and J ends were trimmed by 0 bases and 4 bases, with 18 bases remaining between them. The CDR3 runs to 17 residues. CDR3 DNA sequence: TGTGCCAGCAGCGTAGCTATTCAGCCGGGTGTCCCAGATACGCAGTATTTT. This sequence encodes CASSVAIQPGVPDTQYF.

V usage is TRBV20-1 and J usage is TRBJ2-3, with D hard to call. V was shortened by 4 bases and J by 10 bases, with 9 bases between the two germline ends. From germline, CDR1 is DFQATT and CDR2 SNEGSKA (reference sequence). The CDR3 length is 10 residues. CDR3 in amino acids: CSATFSAQYF. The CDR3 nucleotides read TGCAGTGCTACTTTCTCAGCGCAGTATTTT.

As DNA, the CDR3 is TGTGCCTGGAGTGTATTCCCTAGGAATGAGCAGTTCTTC. Amino acid sequence: CAWSVFPRNEQFF. This chain uses TRBV30 with TRBJ2-1; D is uncertain. CDR3 size: 13 residues. Germline CDR1 and CDR2: GTSNPN and SVGIG (reference sequence). Trimming took off 0 bases at V and 7 bases at J, with 10 bases between the two ends.

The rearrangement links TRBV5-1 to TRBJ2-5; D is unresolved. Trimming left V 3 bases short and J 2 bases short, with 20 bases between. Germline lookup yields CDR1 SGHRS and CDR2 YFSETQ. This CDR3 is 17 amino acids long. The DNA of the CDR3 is TGCGCCAGCAGCTCGGGTCGAAAGTCCAATTTACAAGAGACCCAGTACTTC. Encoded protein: CASSSGRKSNLQETQYF.